One sample yielded the 22 T cell receptor beta chains listed below, sequenced in a study of control samples from healthy donors and cancer patients (dated by TCRdb to about 2020). Libraries were built with the immunoSEQ multiplex PCR assay. Entries here come from immuneACCESS through TCRdb and include only in-frame sequences with V and J called. Some clones fail to appear in such tables; in the studies checked, an unresolved V gene covers under half of the shortfall, and the cause of the remainder is unknown. The sample table contains 65,000 to 80,000 clones; only one count was recorded for 85% to 90% of them. The ten biggest clones cover under 2.5% of the sample. The sequenced material came from PBMCs. All receptors derive from a woman in her fifties or sixties with head and neck cancer.

This clone was found a few times. The rearrangement links TRBV6-5 to TRBJ1-2; D remains ambiguous. This CDR3 has 14 residues. The V gene's germline CDR1 is MNHEY and CDR2 SVGAGI. Trimming removed 2 bases at V and 8 bases at J, with 15 bases between. The CDR3 here is CASSYSLGRRGYTF. CDR3 DNA sequence: TGTGCCAGCAGTTACAGTCTTGGGAGGCGAGGCTACACCTTC.

The chain couples TRBV5-5 to TRBJ2-7; 10 bases are a match to TRBD2. Trimming removed 3 bases from V and 4 bases from J; junction bases left unmatched: 4. Germline V gene data show CDR1 as SGHKS and CDR2 as YYEKEE (reference sequence). The CDR3 runs to 14 residues. Here the CDR3 reads CASSSAGGVYEQYF. Here the CDR3 DNA reads TGTGCCAGCAGCTCAGCGGGAGGGGTGTACGAGCAGTACTTC. The full variable domain, with the rest looked up from reference TRBV5-5 and TRBJ2-7, is DAGVTQSPTHLIKTRGQQVTLRCSPISGHKSVSWYQQVLGQGPQFIFQYYEKEERGRGNFPDRFSARQFPNYSSELNVNALLLGDSALYLCASSSAGGVYEQYFGPGTRLTVT.

The rearrangement joins TRBV28 to TRBJ1-6, with D maybe TRBD1 (5 bases). The CDR3 spans 16 residues. The germline V gene encodes CDR1 MDHEN and CDR2 SYDVKM. V dropped 5 bases and J dropped 8 bases, with 19 bases sitting between them. The CDR3 protein is CASSGGGRGFDSPLHF. The CDR3, as DNA: TGTGCCAGCAGTGGGGGGGGAAGGGGTTTTGATTCACCCCTCCACTTT.

The genes are TRBV18 and TRBJ2-7; possibly TRBD1 for D (6 bases). From germline, CDR1 is KGHSH and CDR2 LQKENI. The CDR3 totals 12 residues. V was shortened by 8 bases and J by 3 bases, with 11 bases between the two germline ends. The CDR3 spells CASNRDNYEQYF. CDR3 DNA: TGTGCCAGCAACCGGGACAACTACGAGCAGTACTTC.

The V gene is TRBV30, the J gene TRBJ1-4; 12 nucleotides agree with TRBD1. Germline CDR1 is GTSNPN and CDR2 is SVGIG (reference sequence). After removal of 3 bases from V and 4 bases from J, the junction contained 9 bases not matched to a gene. The CDR3 spans 17 residues. CDR3 sequence: CAWSVPGQGAGNEKLFF. CDR3 DNA sequence: TGTGCCTGGAGCGTTCCGGGACAGGGGGCAGGTAATGAAAAACTGTTTTTT. Complete variable domain (other parts from reference TRBV30 and TRBJ1-4): SQTIHQWPATLVQPVGSPLSLECTVEGTSNPNLYWYRQAAGRGLQLLFYSVGIGQISSEVPQNLSASRPQDRQFILSSKKLLLSDSGFYLCAWSVPGQGAGNEKLFFGSGTQLSVL.

Written as DNA, the CDR3 is TGTGCCAGCAGCCCCGGGATCCCCTCCAATGAGCAGTTCTTC. Encoded protein: CASSPGIPSNEQFF. J is TRBJ2-1 and V is TRBV6-2 or TRBV6-3; the D gene is possibly TRBD2 (5 bases). The CDR3 totals 14 residues. Per the germline V gene, CDR1 is MNHEY and CDR2 is SVGEGT. The germline V and J ends were trimmed by 6 bases and 6 bases, with 15 bases remaining between them.

This clone was counted once. The chain joins TRBV10-2 to TRBJ2-3; the match to TRBD2 covers 7 bases. V dropped 0 bases and J dropped 5; count of bases not matched to a gene: 5. CDR3 size: 15 residues. Germline V gene lookup returns CDR1 WSHSY and CDR2 SAAADI. For the CDR3, the DNA is TGCGCCAGCAGTGAGTCGAGGGCTAGCGGAGATACGCAGTATTTT. Its translation is CASSESRASGDTQYF.

The chain joins TRBV6-2 or TRBV6-3 to TRBJ2-3, with 12 bases matching TRBD2. Germline CDR1 is MNHEY and CDR2 is SVGEGT. The CDR3 spans 18 residues. J lost 0 bases, V lost 0 bases, and 4 bases had no gene match. CDR3 in DNA: TGTGCCAGCAGTTACTCACACGGGACTAGCGGGAGCACAGATACGCAGTATTTT. Encoded protein: CASSYSHGTSGSTDTQYF.

To note about this clone: Germline is not matched at one junction end, which may reflect a read error. The chain has TRBV6-2 or TRBV6-3 and TRBJ2-1, with 12 bases fitting TRBD2. The germline V gene has CDR1 MNHEY and CDR2 SVGEGT. This CDR3 is built from 11 residues. CDR3 loop: CASSSGLAGIF. The CDR3 region has the DNA TGTGCCAGCAGTTCCGGACTAGCGGGAATCTTC.

The V gene is TRBV15, the J gene TRBJ2-5; possible D gene TRBD2, 6 bases. Trimming removed 4 bases at V and 4 bases at J, with 25 bases between. CDR3 length: 18 residues. In germline, CDR1 is LNHNV, CDR2 YYDKDF (reference sequence). In DNA form, the CDR3 reads TGTGCCACCAGCATCAGCAGGCCGGGGACTCCTGGGGGAGAGACCCAGTACTTC. Protein: CATSISRPGTPGGETQYF.

V and J are TRBV15 and TRBJ2-1, with D perhaps being TRBD1 or TRBD2 (5 bases each). CDR1 and CDR2 (germline): LNHNV, YYDKDF (reference sequence). Trimming removed 0 bases from V and 4 bases from J, with 13 bases in between. This CDR3 is 16 amino acids long. CDR3 residues: CATSRDSGGGYNEQFF. CDR3 nucleotides: TGTGCCACCAGCAGAGACAGTGGGGGTGGATACAATGAGCAGTTCTTC.

The chain carries TRBV28 and TRBJ2-5, with TRBD2 matching over 10 bases. The germline CDR1 and CDR2 sequences are MDHEN and SYDVKM. CDR3 size: 15 residues. The V gene end was trimmed by 7 bases and the J gene end by 5 bases; junction bases not matched to a gene: 10. The CDR3 region is CASTPAGGPEETQYF. The CDR3 bases are TGTGCCAGCACGCCAGCGGGAGGGCCGGAGGAGACCCAGTACTTC.

The rearrangement uses TRBV20-1 and TRBJ2-2, with a tentative D call TRBD1 (5 bases). The CDR3 has 15 residues. CDR1 and CDR2 (germline): DFQATT, SNEGSKA (reference sequence). The DNA of the CDR3 is TGCAGCGCCAGTGGGGCAGGGTCGAACACCGGGGAGCTGTTTTTT. Amino acids: CSASGAGSNTGELFF.

This clone was counted once. For the CDR3, the DNA is TGTGCCAGCAGCGCGGACCCCCTTTACTCTGGAAACACCATATATTTT. Protein: CASSADPLYSGNTIYF. The chain carries TRBV27 and TRBJ1-3; D gene ambiguous. This CDR3 comprises 16 residues. The V end was cut by 6 bases, the J end by 0 bases, with 15 bases between. CDR1 is MNHEY, CDR2 SMNVEV, per germline (reference sequence).

This chain joins TRBV15 and TRBJ1-3, with D perhaps matching TRBD1 (5 bases). The CDR3 is 15 amino acids. Germline CDR1 is LNHNV and CDR2 is YYDKDF (reference sequence). V gave up 1 base and J gave up 4 bases, with 11 bases separating them. CDR3 nucleotides: TGTGCCACCAGCAGAGTGGTAAACAGGGGAAACACCATATATTTT. Its translation: CATSRVVNRGNTIYF.

The CDR3 DNA reads TGTGCCAGCAGTGAAAGGGCTCCGGTGGGGATTAGCTCCTACGAGCAGTACTTC. It translates to CASSERAPVGISSYEQYF. The chain uses TRBV6-1 and TRBJ2-7; D gene unclear. CDR1 is MNHNS and CDR2 is SASEGT in the germline V gene. V was shortened by 2 bases and J by 0 bases, with 20 bases between the two germline ends. The CDR3 has 18 residues.

The chain links TRBV3-1 (or the pseudogene TRBV3-2) to TRBJ1-5; D perhaps matches TRBD1 (5 bases). CDR1 and CDR2 from the germline V gene are LGHDT and YNNKEL (reference sequence). This CDR3 comprises 16 residues. Between the trimmed V and J ends, which lost 6 bases and 2 bases, there was a span of 17 bases. The CDR3 DNA reads as TGTGCCAGCAGGCTACTACCCGGGGGTGGCAATCAGCCCCAGCATTTT. Protein sequence: CASRLLPGGGNQPQHF.

The chain employs TRBV30 and TRBJ2-1; no clear D. Trimming cost V 2 bases and J 9 bases, with 11 bases left between them. CDR3 length equals 12 residues. Germline CDR1 and CDR2: GTSNPN and SVGIG (reference sequence). CDR3 residues: CAWSLRLFEQFF. The CDR3 DNA reads as TGTGCCTGGAGTCTACGTCTATTTGAGCAGTTCTTC. The variable domain in full, with the rest retrieved from reference TRBV30 and TRBJ2-1, is SQTIHQWPATLVQPVGSPLSLECTVEGTSNPNLYWYRQAAGRGLQLLFYSVGIGQISSEVPQNLSASRPQDRQFILSSKKLLLSDSGFYLCAWSLRLFEQFFGPGTRLTVL.

The J gene is TRBJ2-5, the V gene TRBV27, with no clear D. Deletions cut 5 bases from V and 3 bases from J, with 16 bases between. Germline loops: CDR1 MNHEY, CDR2 SMNVEV (reference sequence). The CDR3 runs 15 residues. The CDR3 sequence: CASSPSWGKEETQYF. The CDR3 DNA follows: TGTGCCAGCAGTCCTTCTTGGGGAAAGGAAGAGACCCAGTACTTC.

This chain uses TRBV19 with TRBJ2-6; D not certain. Germline CDR1 LNHDA, CDR2 SQIVND (reference sequence). The ends were cut back, 7 bases at V and 0 bases at J, with 10 bases in the middle. The CDR3 loop spans 15 amino acids. The CDR3 region is CASMQALSGANVLTF. The CDR3 nucleotides read TGTGCCAGTATGCAGGCCCTCTCTGGGGCCAACGTCCTGACTTTC.

The chain combines TRBV28 with TRBJ2-7; perhaps TRBD2 as D (5 bases). This CDR3 region has 14 residues. Trimming removed 5 bases at V and 4 bases at J, with 15 bases between. Germline V gene data show CDR1 as MDHEN and CDR2 as SYDVKM. CDR3 in DNA: TGTGCCAGCAGTGTGCGGACTGTTAGGTACGAGCAGTACTTC. This translates into CASSVRTVRYEQYF.

The chain combines TRBV6-5 with TRBJ2-7, with 11 bases aligning to TRBD2. The CDR3 extends over 16 amino acids. The V gene's germline CDR1 is MNHEY and CDR2 SVGAGI. J was trimmed by 4 bases and V by 4 bases; bases with no gene match: 9. CDR3 loop: CASSFDVAGGRYEQYF. CDR3 coding DNA: TGTGCCAGCAGTTTCGACGTAGCGGGAGGGAGGTACGAGCAGTACTTC.